What follows are 18 T cell receptor beta chains derived from one specimen sequenced in a study of shared clonotypes between healthy human individuals. Naivety among CD8 cells was defined by CD45RO negativity and positive CCR7 selection, thereby excluding terminally differentiated effector memory CD45RA+ cells. The assay was immunoSEQ multiplex PCR, and TCRdb's table has in-frame clones only and misses some. Seen here are around 600,000 clones, approximately 96% observed once, and the top ten hold about 0.11%. Sequencing was performed on naive CD8+ T cells sorted from blood. These receptors were taken from a woman aged 25 to 45 in good health.

This clone appeared a single time. The V and J genes are TRBV6-1 and TRBJ2-3, with 9 nucleotides matching TRBD2. The CDR3 contains 17 residues. The germline V gene has CDR1 MNHNS and CDR2 SASEGT. Losses at the gene ends were 2 bases for V and 2 bases for J; bases not matched to a gene: 8. The DNA of the CDR3 is TGTGCCAGCAGTGAAATCACTAGCGGGTCCTACACAGATACGCAGTATTTT. Translated: CASSEITSGSYTDTQYF.

The chain recombines TRBV11-2 with TRBJ2-1, with 8 bases matching TRBD2. Germline V lookup: CDR1 SGHAT, CDR2 FQNNGV. The junction had 10 bases not matched to a gene; V was cut back by 3 bases and J by 6 bases. The CDR3 has 16 residues. CDR3 coding DNA: TGTGCCAGCAGCTTCTTCGTACTAGCGGTAAGCAATGAGCAGTTCTTC. Translating gives CASSFFVLAVSNEQFF.

V gene TRBV28 combines with J gene TRBJ1-2; D gene ambiguous. Germline V CDR1 and CDR2: MDHEN, SYDVKM. Trimming removed 6 bases from V and 4 bases from J, with 15 bases in between. This CDR3 has 14 residues. The chain's CDR3 is CASRDTQTPYGYTF. The CDR3 DNA reads TGTGCCAGCAGGGATACCCAGACACCCTATGGCTACACCTTC.

The rearrangement joins TRBV7-8 to TRBJ2-7; possibly TRBD1 for D (5 bases). Germline values: CDR1 SGHVS, CDR2 FQNEAQ. The CDR3 totals 14 residues. V was pared by 3 bases and J by 0 bases, with 9 bases between. CDR3 bases: TGTGCCAGCAGCTTGAAGGGGCACTCCTACGAGCAGTACTTC. It codes for CASSLKGHSYEQYF.

This rearrangement joins TRBV28 to TRBJ2-7, with 10 bases lining up with TRBD1. The germline V gene has CDR1 MDHEN and CDR2 SYDVKM. CDR3 size: 14 residues. Trimming cost V 6 bases and J 6 bases; bases outside gene matches: 8. CDR3 DNA sequence: TGTGCCAGCAGCCAACCGGGACAGGGGACCGAGCAGTACTTC. This codes for CASSQPGQGTEQYF.

The V gene is TRBV4-1, the J gene TRBJ2-1; D gene unclear. Germline CDR1 reads MGHRA; CDR2 reads YSYEKL. The V end was cut by 1 base, the J end by 9 bases, with 13 bases between. The CDR3 length is 14 residues. DNA for the CDR3: TGCGCCAGCAGCCAAGTCCCTGCGGCCGGTGAGCAGTTCTTC. Translation: CASSQVPAAGEQFF.

This clone has a single count. The chain joins TRBV7-9 to TRBJ2-3; the D gene is possibly TRBD1 (5 bases). Germline CDR1 is SEHNR and CDR2 is FQNEAQ (reference sequence). V was shortened by 0 bases and J by 6 bases, with 10 bases between the two germline ends. The CDR3 spans 14 residues. The CDR3 here is CASSLAGRFDTQYF. CDR3 DNA sequence: TGTGCCAGCAGCTTAGCGGGGCGCTTTGATACGCAGTATTTT.

DNA for the CDR3: TGTGCCAGTAGTATGGGCCAATACAATGAGCAGTTCTTC. It encodes CASSMGQYNEQFF. The chain carries TRBV19 and TRBJ2-1; no definite D call. The V and J ends lost 3 bases and 4 bases respectively, with 7 bases between them. From germline, CDR1 is LNHDA and CDR2 SQIVND (reference sequence). The CDR3 runs 13 residues.

The chain employs TRBV7-2 and TRBJ1-5; 7 positions match TRBD1. The germline V gene encodes CDR1 SGHTA and CDR2 FQGNSA. V shed 3 bases, J shed 0 bases, and the junction held 8 bases outside the gene matches. The CDR3 sequence is 17 residues long. The CDR3 DNA reads as TGTGCCAGCAGCTTGGCGGCCCACAGGGGTAGCAATCAGCCCCAGCATTTT. Translated: CASSLAAHRGSNQPQHF.

V and J are TRBV9 and TRBJ2-1; the D is unclear. Trimming removed 4 bases at V and 5 bases at J, with 10 bases between. Germline loops: CDR1 SGDLS, CDR2 YYNGEE. The CDR3 sequence is 13 residues long. CDR3 nucleotide sequence: TGTGCCAGCAGCCCCCCCTTCCACAATGAGCAGTTCTTC. Amino acid sequence: CASSPPFHNEQFF.

The chain is built from TRBV6-1 and TRBJ2-7; the D gene could be TRBD1 or TRBD2 (5 bases each). The germline V gene has CDR1 MNHNS and CDR2 SASEGT. The CDR3 extends over 16 amino acids. With 2 bases removed from V and 5 bases from J, the gap between germline ends came to 19 bases. CDR3 sequence: CASSELVRGSLHEQYF. CDR3 nucleotides: TGTGCCAGCAGTGAATTGGTGAGGGGCAGCCTCCACGAGCAGTACTTC.

The chain couples TRBV9 to TRBJ2-1, with 7 bases identical to TRBD2. CDR1 SGDLS and CDR2 YYNGEE come from the germline V gene. CDR3 length: 15 amino acids. V dropped 2 bases and J dropped 7; count of bases not matched to a gene: 9. The CDR3 loop is CASSVSGGSMNEQFF. CDR3 bases: TGTGCCAGCAGCGTTTCTGGCGGGAGCATGAATGAGCAGTTCTTC.

This clone was counted a single time. The chain combines TRBV27 with TRBJ2-7; the D is unclear. Trimming removed 2 bases at V and 5 bases at J, with 16 bases between. This CDR3 comprises 15 residues. The germline V gene has CDR1 MNHEY and CDR2 SMNVEV (reference sequence). In nucleotides, the CDR3 is TGTGCCAGCAGTTTACGCCCAGTAATGACCCACGAGCAGTACTTC. It yields the protein CASSLRPVMTHEQYF.

This clone is a singleton in its sample. The chain has TRBV14 and TRBJ2-1; 8 nucleotides match TRBD2. Germline V gene data show CDR1 as SGHDN and CDR2 as FVKESK. V was clipped by 4 bases and J by 5 bases; unmatched bases: 10. This CDR3 contains 16 residues. The CDR3 coding sequence is TGTGCCAGCAGCCTCATACCGGGACTAGACGACAATGAGCAGTTCTTC. This sequence encodes CASSLIPGLDDNEQFF.

Concerning this clone: Other DNA sequences of this sample code for an identical CDR3. The chain couples TRBV5-1 to TRBJ2-7; 7 positions agree with TRBD2. Germline V gene data show CDR1 as SGHRS and CDR2 as YFSETQ. The CDR3 runs to 13 residues. The trim removed 3 bases at V and 2 bases at J, leaving 2 bases unmatched. The CDR3 protein is CASSSSGPYEQYF. For the CDR3, the DNA is TGCGCCAGCAGCTCTAGCGGACCCTACGAGCAGTACTTC.

This clone came up once. The chain is built from TRBV4-2 and TRBJ1-5; tentative D call: TRBD1 (5 bases). Germline values: CDR1 LGHNA, CDR2 YNFKEQ. V was trimmed by 5 bases and J by 4 bases, leaving 15 bases between them. The length of the CDR3 is 15 residues. The CDR3: CASSLAVRENQPQHF. Here the CDR3 DNA reads TGTGCCAGCAGCTTGGCGGTCAGGGAAAATCAGCCCCAGCATTTT.

The chain is built from TRBV2 and TRBJ2-1; unclear D gene. The germline CDR1 and CDR2 sequences are SNHLY and FYNNEI. Trimming removed 2 bases from V and 2 bases from J, with 13 bases in between. The CDR3 extends over 16 amino acids. The CDR3 sequence is CASSELSYYPYNEQFF. Written as DNA, the CDR3 is TGTGCCAGCAGTGAACTTAGCTACTATCCCTACAATGAGCAGTTCTTC.

V usage is TRBV7-9 and J usage is TRBJ2-1; 11 bases agree with TRBD2. Germline V gene lookup returns CDR1 SEHNR and CDR2 FQNEAQ (reference sequence). CDR3 size: 17 residues. Unmatched junction bases numbered 16, after V lost 6 bases and J lost 9 bases. The CDR3 reads CASRPLATSGTGGEQFF. The CDR3, as DNA: TGTGCCAGCAGACCGCTTGCGACTAGCGGGACCGGGGGTGAGCAGTTCTTC.